These 5 T cell receptor beta chains originate from one sample sequenced in a study of T cell clonality in common variable immunodeficiency. Study conclusions and caveats: In common variable immunodeficiency, TCR beta chains reportedly carried fewer deletions and N-nucleotide insertions.

These receptors lack a known antigen. The table came from immunoSEQ multiplex PCR; TCRdb's copy has only in-frame clones and leaves some out. The sample has 25,000 to 35,000 clones, none seen only once. The sample was peripheral blood mononuclear cells. These receptor sequences come from a human donor with common variable immunodeficiency.

This clone was seen many times. The CDR3 spells CASSFKGFSYEQYF. The DNA read from the CDR3 is TGCGCCAGCAGCTTCAAGGGGTTCTCCTACGAG. This chain joins TRBV5-1 and TRBJ2-7; tentatively, D is TRBD1 (5 bases). The sequenced fragment ends 3 residues before the CDR3 boundary, so the rest is inferred from the germline J gene. This CDR3 region has 14 residues. Trimming shortened V by 2 bases and J by 0 bases, and 9 bases separated the two germline ends. CDR1 and CDR2 (germline): SGHRS, YFSETQ.

The sample holds a few counts of this clone. The read halts 3 residues ahead of the CDR3 end, with the missing end drawn from the germline J gene. The rearrangement links TRBV30 to TRBJ2-3, with 8 bases fitting TRBD2. The V gene end was trimmed by 3 bases and the J gene end by 5 bases; junction bases not matched to a gene: 19. Germline CDR1 and CDR2: GTSNPN and SVGIG (reference sequence). This CDR3 region has 18 residues. CDR3 amino acids: CAWSVLSGSGGPGDTQYF. The sequenced CDR3 bases are TGTGCCTGGAGCGTATTGTCGGGATCGGGGGGGCCCGGAGATACG.

Ten or more counts support this clone. This CDR3 reads CASSQRWTSRNEQYF. The CDR3 DNA, read in part, is TGTGCCAGCAGCCAACGCTGGACTAGCCGGAACGAG. J is TRBJ2-7 and V is TRBV7-2; 8 bases are a match to TRBD2. Sequencing ends 3 residues short of the CDR3 end; the germline J gene provides the rest. The CDR3 length is 15 residues. Germline-derived CDR1 and CDR2 are SGHTA and FQGNSA. V gave up 5 bases and J gave up 5 bases; unmatched junction bases: 11.

For this clone: Read data end 3 residues before the CDR3 end; the end is taken from the germline J gene. The V gene is TRBV6-1, the J gene TRBJ1-1, with D maybe TRBD1 (5 bases). V lost 1 base, J lost 6 bases, and 9 bases lay in between. The CDR3 consists of 13 residues. Germline CDR1 reads MNHNS; CDR2 reads SASEGT. Partial CDR3 DNA: TGTGCCAGCAGTGAAGAAGGAGGGGCTGAA. This codes for CASSEEGGAE. The entire CDR3 reads CASSEEGGAEAFF.

In its sample, this clone was seen a few times. With the read ending 3 residues before the CDR3 end, the germline J gene is used to fill in that end. The chain recombines TRBV30 with TRBJ1-1; D is perhaps TRBD1 (5 bases). This CDR3 spans 11 amino acids. Germline CDR1 and CDR2: GTSNPN and SVGIG (reference sequence). CDR3 DNA, as far as it was read: TGTGCCTGGAGTGAGGACAAGGGG. As protein: CAWSEDKG. Given in full, the CDR3 is CAWSEDKGAFF.